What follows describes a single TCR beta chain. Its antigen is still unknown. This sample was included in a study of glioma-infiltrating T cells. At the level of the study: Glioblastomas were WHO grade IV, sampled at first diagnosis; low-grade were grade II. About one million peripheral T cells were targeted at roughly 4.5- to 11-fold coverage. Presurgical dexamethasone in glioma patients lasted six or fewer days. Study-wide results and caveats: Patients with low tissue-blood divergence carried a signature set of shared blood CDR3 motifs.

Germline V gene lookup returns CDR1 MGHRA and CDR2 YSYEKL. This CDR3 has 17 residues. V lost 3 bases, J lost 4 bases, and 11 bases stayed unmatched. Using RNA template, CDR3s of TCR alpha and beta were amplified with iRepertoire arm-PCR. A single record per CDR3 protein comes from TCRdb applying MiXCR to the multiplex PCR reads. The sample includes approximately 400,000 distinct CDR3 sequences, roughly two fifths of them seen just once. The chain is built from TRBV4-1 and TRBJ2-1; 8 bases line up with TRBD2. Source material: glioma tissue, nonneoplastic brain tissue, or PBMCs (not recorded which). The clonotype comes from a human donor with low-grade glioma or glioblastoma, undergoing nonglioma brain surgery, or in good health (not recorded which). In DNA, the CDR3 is TGCGCCAGCAGCCATCACCGGCAGGGACTAGAGTACAATGAGCAGTTCTTC. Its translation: CASSHHRQGLEYNEQFF.